The entry that follows covers one T cell receptor beta chain sequence. This clone was seen just once. Its antigen specificity is not known. Base quality data are lacking; no much larger clone is found one base away. The sample belongs to a study of T cell responses to AZD1222 COVID-19 vaccine (dated by TCRdb to the early 2020s). In terms of the full investigation: A total of 230 to 250 trial participants underwent TCR sequencing, of whom 200 to 220 had received two doses of AZD1222 and about 25 had received two doses of the MenACWY control vaccine. Trial participants were enrolled into age subgroups of 18-55, 56-69 and 70-plus years, which contained about 160, 30 and 59 TCR-sequenced participants, respectively.

From V the trimming removes 3 bases and from J it removes 6 bases, while the gene matches leave 9 bases of the junction unaccounted for. CDR1 and CDR2 are read off the germline V gene (reference sequence) as LNHDA and SQIVND. The cysteine opens and the phenylalanine closes a CDR3 of 15 amino acids. Only the CDR3 part of the read is kept: 45 bases, read in frame from the first base. The full study reports these points: A significant rise in spike-specific TCR breadth and depth was observed after two AZD1222 doses relative to day 0 and relative to MenACWY recipients. Participants were mostly white British and included more females than males, and it was suggested by the authors that clonal diversity may have been underestimated. The 56-69-year group was small, and its depth increase did not reach significance, likely because of low power. Nearly half of unique spike-specific TCRs reportedly recognized epitopes outside regions mutated in the B.1.351 and B.1.1.7 variants. The vaccine-associated CD4 TCRs covered the entire spike protein, and the dominant responses fell in regions 160-218 and 743-854. Because no day 14 peak-response samples were available, repertoires were characterized only after the peak T cell response. Conclusions about previously exposed vaccinees are limited because only a handful of AZD1222 recipients were SARS-CoV-2 seropositive at baseline.

The CDR3 regions of human TCRbeta chains were analyzed by immunosequencing. The paper's data handling went like this. TCRs in the repertoires were compared against a reference library of SARS-CoV-2-specific TCRs that had been generated with the MIRA antigen-specificity platform. Breadth was defined as the fraction of unique TCRs that were SARS-CoV-2-associated. Depth was defined as the fraction of total T cells that were SARS-CoV-2-associated. Each spike-specific TCR was assigned to its reactive spike region and to a CD4 or CD8 class using the MIRA data. Log10-transformed breadth and depth values were compared by one-way ANOVA with Sidak's multiple comparisons tests. TCRdb carries this immuneACCESS record with in-frame sequences only. Its versions omit some clonotypes, under half of them owing to an unresolved V gene in the studies checked, with the rest unexplained. The V and J calls and clone size were taken over from that table, and D and trimming were inferred from the DNA. For this sample the table gives about 160,000 clones, of which approximately 94% were detected only once. The ten largest clones represent roughly 5.5% of the sample.

In light of the paper, this sample's time point label describes: about 28 days (+/-7) after the second vaccine dose. AZD1222 recipients with second doses at about 4 weeks or about 12 weeks were pooled, because spike-specific TCR depth and breadth did not differ between schedules. Samples from vaccinated people were obtained from the UK trials COV001 and COV002, which included a single-blind randomized controlled phase 2/3 trial of AZD1222 (ChAdOx1 nCoV-19) in healthy adults. Trial participant PBMC samples were collected at day 0 and day 28 after the second dose for TCRbeta chain sequencing. The TCR originated in an adult who received the AZD1222 COVID-19 vaccine. Sequenced here: peripheral blood, sampled 28 days after the second AZD1222 dose. The rearranged chain carries TRBV19 and TRBJ2-7; TRBD2 fits 9 bases in the junction. The CDR3 in this case is CASSMVASGTGEQYF. The nucleotide sequence is TGTGCCAGTAGTATGGTAGCTAGCGGGACCGGCGAGCAGTACTTC.